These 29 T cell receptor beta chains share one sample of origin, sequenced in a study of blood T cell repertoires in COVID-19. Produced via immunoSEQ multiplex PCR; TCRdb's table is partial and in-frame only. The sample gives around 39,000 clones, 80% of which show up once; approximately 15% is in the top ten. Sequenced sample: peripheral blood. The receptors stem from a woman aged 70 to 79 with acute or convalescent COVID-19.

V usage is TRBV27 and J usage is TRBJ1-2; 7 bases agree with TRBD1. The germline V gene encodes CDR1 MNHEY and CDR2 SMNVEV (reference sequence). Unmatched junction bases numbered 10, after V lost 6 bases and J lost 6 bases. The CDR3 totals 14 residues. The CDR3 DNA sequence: TGTGCCAGCAGACCCCGACAGGGAGGAAATGGCTACACCTTC. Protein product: CASRPRQGGNGYTF.

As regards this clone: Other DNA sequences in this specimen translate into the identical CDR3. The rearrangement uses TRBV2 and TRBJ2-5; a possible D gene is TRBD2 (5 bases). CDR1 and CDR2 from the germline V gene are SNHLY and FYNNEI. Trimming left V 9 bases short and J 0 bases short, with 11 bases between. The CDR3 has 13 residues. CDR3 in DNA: TGTGCCAGTCGACTGGACTACCAAGAGACCCAGTACTTC. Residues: CASRLDYQETQYF.

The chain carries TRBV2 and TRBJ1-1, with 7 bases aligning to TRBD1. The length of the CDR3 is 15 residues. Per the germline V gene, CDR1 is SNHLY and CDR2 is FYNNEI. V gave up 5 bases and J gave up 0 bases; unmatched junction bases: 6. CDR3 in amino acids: CASSSRQGMNTEAFF. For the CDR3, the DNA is TGTGCCAGCAGTTCCCGACAGGGAATGAACACTGAAGCTTTCTTT.

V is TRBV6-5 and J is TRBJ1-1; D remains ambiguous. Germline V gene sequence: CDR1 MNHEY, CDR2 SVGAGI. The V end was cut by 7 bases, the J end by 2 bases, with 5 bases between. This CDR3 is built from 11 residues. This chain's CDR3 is CASTSNTEAFF. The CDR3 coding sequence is TGTGCCAGCACCTCTAACACTGAAGCTTTCTTT.

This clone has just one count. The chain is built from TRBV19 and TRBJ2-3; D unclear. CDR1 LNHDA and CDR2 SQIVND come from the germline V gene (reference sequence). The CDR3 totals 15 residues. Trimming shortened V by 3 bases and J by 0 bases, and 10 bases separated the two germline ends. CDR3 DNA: TGTGCCAGTAGTATTGCTGGTACTAGCACAGATACGCAGTATTTT. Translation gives CASSIAGTSTDTQYF.

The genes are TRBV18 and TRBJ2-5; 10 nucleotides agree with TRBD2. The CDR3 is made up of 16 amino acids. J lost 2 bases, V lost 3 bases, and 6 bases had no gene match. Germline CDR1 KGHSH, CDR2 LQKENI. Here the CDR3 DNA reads TGTGCCAGCTCACCCCAGCGGGGGGGATATCAAGAGACCCAGTACTTC. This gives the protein CASSPQRGGYQETQYF.

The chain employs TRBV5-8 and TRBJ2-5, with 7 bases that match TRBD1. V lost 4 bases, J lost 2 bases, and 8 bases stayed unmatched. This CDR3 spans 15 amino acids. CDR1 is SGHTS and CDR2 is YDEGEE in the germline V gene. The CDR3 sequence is CASSPGQEFQETQYF. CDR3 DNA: TGTGCCAGCAGCCCCGGACAGGAGTTTCAAGAGACCCAGTACTTC.

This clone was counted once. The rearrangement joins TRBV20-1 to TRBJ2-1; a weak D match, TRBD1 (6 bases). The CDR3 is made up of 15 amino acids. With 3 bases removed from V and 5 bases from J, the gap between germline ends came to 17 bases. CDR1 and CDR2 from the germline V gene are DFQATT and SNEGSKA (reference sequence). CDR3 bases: TGCAGTGCTAGTGGTTTTCGTGCAGGGGACAATGAGCAGTTCTTC. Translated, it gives CSASGFRAGDNEQFF.

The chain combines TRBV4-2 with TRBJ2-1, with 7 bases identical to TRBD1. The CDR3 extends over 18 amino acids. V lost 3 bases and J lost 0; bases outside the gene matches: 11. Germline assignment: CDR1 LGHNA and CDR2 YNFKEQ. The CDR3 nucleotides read TGTGCCAGCAGCCAGCACCCACCGGGACAGCACTCCTACAATGAGCAGTTCTTC. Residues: CASSQHPPGQHSYNEQFF.

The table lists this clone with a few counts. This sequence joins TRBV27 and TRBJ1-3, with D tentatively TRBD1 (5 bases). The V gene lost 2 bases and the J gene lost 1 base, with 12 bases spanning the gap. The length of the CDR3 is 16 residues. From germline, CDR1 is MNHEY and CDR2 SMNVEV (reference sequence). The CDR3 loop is CASSLGPRGSGNTIYF. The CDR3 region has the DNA TGTGCCAGCAGTTTAGGCCCTCGGGGGTCTGGAAACACCATATATTTT.

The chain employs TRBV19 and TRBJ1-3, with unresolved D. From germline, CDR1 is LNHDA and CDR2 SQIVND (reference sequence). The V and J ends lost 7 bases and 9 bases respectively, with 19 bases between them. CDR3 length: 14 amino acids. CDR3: CASKPDGVFITIYF. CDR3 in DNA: TGTGCCAGTAAGCCGGACGGGGTCTTCATCACCATATATTTT.

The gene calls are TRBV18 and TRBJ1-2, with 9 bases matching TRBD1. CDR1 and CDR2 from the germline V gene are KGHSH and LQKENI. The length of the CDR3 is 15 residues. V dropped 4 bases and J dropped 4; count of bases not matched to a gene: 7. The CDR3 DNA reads TGTGCCAGCTCACTTGGACAGGGGAAAGGCTATGGCTACACCTTC. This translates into CASSLGQGKGYGYTF.

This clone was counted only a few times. The CDR3 DNA sequence: TGTGCCAGCAGCAAAGTAGACCGAGACAGGGGTTTCAATCAGCCCCAGCATTTT. It encodes CASSKVDRDRGFNQPQHF. The genes are TRBV21-1 and TRBJ1-5; TRBD1 is taken as the D call from the table, unchecked against the DNA. TRBV21-1 is annotated as a pseudogene. This CDR3 is 18 amino acids long.

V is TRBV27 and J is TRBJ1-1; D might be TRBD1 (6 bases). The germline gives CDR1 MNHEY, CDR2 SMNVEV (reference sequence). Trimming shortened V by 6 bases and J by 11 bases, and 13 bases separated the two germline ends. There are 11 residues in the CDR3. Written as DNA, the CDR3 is TGTGCCAGCAGAGCCGACCAGGGGGCTTTCTTT. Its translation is CASRADQGAFF.

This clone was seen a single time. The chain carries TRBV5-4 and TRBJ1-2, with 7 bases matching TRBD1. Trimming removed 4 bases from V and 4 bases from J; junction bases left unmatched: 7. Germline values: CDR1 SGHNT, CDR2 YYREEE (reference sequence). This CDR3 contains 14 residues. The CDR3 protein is CASSPGTVIYGYTF. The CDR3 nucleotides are TGTGCCAGCAGCCCCGGGACAGTAATCTATGGCTACACCTTC. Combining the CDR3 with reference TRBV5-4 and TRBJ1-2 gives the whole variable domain ETGVTQSPTHLIKTRGQQVTLRCSSQSGHNTVSWYQQALGQGPQFIFQYYREEENGRGNFPPRFSGLQFPNYSSELNVNALELDDSALYLCASSPGTVIYGYTFGSGTRLTVV.

CDR3 in amino acids: CASRGGTANYNEQFF. The CDR3 DNA follows: TGTGCCAGCAGGGGCGGGACAGCTAACTACAATGAGCAGTTCTTC. The chain uses TRBV28 and TRBJ2-1, with D maybe TRBD1 (7 bases). The V end was cut by 6 bases, the J end by 3 bases, with 15 bases between. The germline V gene has CDR1 MDHEN and CDR2 SYDVKM. The CDR3 is 15 residues long.

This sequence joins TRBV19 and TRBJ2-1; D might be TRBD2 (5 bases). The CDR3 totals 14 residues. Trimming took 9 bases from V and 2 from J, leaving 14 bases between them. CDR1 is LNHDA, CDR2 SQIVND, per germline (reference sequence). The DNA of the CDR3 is TGTGCCAGAAGAGGAGGTCACCCCTACAATGAGCAGTTCTTC. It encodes CARRGGHPYNEQFF.

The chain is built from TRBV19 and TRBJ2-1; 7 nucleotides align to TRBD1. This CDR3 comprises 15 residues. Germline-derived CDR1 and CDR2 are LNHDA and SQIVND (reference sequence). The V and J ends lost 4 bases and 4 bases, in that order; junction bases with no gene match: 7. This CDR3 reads CASSTTGDLYNEQFF. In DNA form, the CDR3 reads TGTGCCAGTAGTACTACAGGGGACCTTTACAATGAGCAGTTCTTC.

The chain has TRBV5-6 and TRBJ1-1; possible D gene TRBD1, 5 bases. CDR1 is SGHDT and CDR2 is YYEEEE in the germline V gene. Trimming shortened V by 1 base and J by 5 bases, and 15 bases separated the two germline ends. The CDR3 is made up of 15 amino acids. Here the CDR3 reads CASSLIDSPTTEAFF. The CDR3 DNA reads TGTGCCAGCAGCTTGATCGACAGCCCAACAACTGAAGCTTTCTTT.

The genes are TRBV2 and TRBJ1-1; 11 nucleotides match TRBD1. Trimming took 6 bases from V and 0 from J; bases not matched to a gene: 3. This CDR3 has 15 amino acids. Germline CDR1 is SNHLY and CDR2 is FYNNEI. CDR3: CASSGTGGLNTEAFF. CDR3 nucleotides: TGTGCCAGCAGCGGGACAGGGGGATTGAACACTGAAGCTTTCTTT.

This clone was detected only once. The chain's CDR3 is CASSGVAGTDEQYF. The CDR3 DNA sequence: TGCGCCAGCAGTGGCGTAGCGGGAACAGACGAGCAGTACTTC. V gene TRBV10-2 combines with J gene TRBJ2-7; 8 nucleotides align to TRBD2. V was pared by 4 bases and J by 5 bases, with 7 bases of the junction left unmatched. CDR1 WSHSY and CDR2 SAAADI come from the germline V gene. The CDR3 length is 14 residues.

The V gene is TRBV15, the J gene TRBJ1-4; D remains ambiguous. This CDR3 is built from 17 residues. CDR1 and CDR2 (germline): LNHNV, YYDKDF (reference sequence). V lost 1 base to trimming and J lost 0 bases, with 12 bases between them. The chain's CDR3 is CATSRGGLFATNEKLFF. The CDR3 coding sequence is TGTGCCACCAGCAGAGGAGGCCTCTTTGCAACTAATGAAAAACTGTTTTTT.

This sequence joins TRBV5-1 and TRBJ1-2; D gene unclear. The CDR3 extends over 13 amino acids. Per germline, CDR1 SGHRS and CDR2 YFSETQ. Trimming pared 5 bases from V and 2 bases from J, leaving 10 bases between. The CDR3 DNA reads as TGCGCCAGCAGTGTCCCGGGAAACTATGGCTACACCTTC. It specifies CASSVPGNYGYTF.

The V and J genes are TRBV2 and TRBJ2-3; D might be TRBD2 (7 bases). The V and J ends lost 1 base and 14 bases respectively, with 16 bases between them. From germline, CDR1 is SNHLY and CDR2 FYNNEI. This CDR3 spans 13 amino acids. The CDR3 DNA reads TGTGCCAGCAGTGAAGAACTAGCGCTCAGGGGGTATTTT. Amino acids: CASSEELALRGYF.

The CDR3 loop reads CSVERDRGVEAFF. CDR3 DNA: TGCAGCGTTGAGAGGGACAGGGGCGTTGAAGCTTTCTTT. V and J are TRBV29-1 and TRBJ1-1; TRBD1 agrees at 10 bases. CDR1 SQVTM and CDR2 ANQGSEA come from the germline V gene. V gave up 3 bases and J gave up 7 bases; unmatched junction bases: 5. The CDR3 extends over 13 amino acids.

The CDR3 is CASSPLQGALRNTEAFF. The CDR3, as DNA: TGTGCCAGCAGTCCCCTCCAGGGCGCCCTGAGGAACACTGAAGCTTTCTTT. This chain links TRBV6-2 or TRBV6-3 with TRBJ1-1; D is possibly TRBD1 (5 bases). Germline-derived CDR1 and CDR2 are MNHEY and SVGEGT. This CDR3 is 17 amino acids long. Trimming stripped 5 bases from V and 1 base from J, with 20 bases between.

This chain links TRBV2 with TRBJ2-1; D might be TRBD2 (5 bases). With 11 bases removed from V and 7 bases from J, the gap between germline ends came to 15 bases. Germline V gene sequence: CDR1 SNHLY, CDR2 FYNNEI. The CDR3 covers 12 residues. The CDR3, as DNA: TGTGCCGGTCGGTTAGCGAAGAATGAGCAGTTCTTC. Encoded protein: CAGRLAKNEQFF.

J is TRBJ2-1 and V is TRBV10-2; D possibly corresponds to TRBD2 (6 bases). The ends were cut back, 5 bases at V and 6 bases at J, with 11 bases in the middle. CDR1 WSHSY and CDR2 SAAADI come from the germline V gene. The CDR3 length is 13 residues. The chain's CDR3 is CASSPGLLNEQFF. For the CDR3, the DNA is TGCGCCAGCAGTCCGGGACTCCTCAATGAGCAGTTCTTC.

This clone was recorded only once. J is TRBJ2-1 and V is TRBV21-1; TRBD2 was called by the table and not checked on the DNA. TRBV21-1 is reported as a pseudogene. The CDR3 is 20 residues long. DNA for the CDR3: TGTGCCAGCAGACTAGAGGGACTAGCGGGAGGAGGCTTCTCCTACAATGAGCAGTTCTTC. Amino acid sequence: CASRLEGLAGGGFSYNEQFF.